This record looks at one T cell receptor beta chain sequence and its context. Its cognate antigen is unknown. Built from TCR beta cDNA, the libraries had unique molecular identifiers in them. Input of about 0.9 to 10 million T cells yielded hundreds of thousands of cDNA molecules. TCRdb analysed the PCR reads with MiXCR anew, one entry per CDR3 protein. The profile shows roughly 800,000 distinct CDR3 sequences, about 32% of them singletons. J lost 5 bases, V lost 6 bases, and 9 bases had no gene match. This CDR3 has 14 residues. CDR1 and CDR2 (germline): WNHNN, SYGVQD (reference sequence). The data stem from a study of post-analysis software for immune sequencing data. General observations from the study: Clustering by F measure revealed strong co-clustering among samples prepared together in one batch. Patients used roughly five TRBV segments, including TRBV5-6, TRBV5-1 and TRBV20-1, more often than controls. Multiple sclerosis patients showed significantly lower normalized Chao1 diversity than controls did.

The chain links TRBV10-1 to TRBJ2-5; 7 bases map to TRBD2. This TCR was recovered from a girl between 10 and 17 years old with multiple sclerosis. Material: blood. The CDR3 DNA reads TGCGCCAGCAGGGACGGGGGGTCAAGGGAGACCCAGTACTTC. This codes for CASRDGGSRETQYF.